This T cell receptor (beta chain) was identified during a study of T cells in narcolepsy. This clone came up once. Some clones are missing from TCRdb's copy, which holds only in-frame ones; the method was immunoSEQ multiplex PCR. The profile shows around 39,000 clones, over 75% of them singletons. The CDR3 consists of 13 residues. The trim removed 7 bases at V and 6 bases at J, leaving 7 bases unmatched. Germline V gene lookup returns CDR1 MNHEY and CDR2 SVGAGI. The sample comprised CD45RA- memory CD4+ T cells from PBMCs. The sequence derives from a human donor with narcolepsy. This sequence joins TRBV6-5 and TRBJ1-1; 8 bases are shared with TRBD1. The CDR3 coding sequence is TGTGCCAGCACCATACTACAGGGGGCTGAAGCTTTCTTT. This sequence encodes CASTILQGAEAFF.